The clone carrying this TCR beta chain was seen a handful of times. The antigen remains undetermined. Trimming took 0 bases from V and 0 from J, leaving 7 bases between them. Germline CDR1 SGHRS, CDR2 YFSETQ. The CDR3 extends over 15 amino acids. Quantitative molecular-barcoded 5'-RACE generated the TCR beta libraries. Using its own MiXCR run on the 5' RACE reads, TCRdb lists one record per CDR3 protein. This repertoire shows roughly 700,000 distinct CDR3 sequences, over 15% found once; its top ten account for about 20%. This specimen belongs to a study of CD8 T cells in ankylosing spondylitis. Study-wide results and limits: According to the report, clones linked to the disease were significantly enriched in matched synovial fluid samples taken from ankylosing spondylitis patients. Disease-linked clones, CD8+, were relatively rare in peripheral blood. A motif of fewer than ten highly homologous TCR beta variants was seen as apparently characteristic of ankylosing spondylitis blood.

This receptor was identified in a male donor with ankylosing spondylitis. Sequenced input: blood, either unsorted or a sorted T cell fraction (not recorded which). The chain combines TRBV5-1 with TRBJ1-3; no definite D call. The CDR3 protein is CASSLDTRSGNTIYF. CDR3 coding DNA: TGCGCCAGCAGCTTGGACACCCGCTCTGGAAACACCATATATTTT. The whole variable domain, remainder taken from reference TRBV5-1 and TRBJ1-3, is KAGVTQTPRYLIKTRGQQVTLSCSPISGHRSVSWYQQTPGQGLQFLFEYFSETQRNKGNFPGRFSGRQFSNSRSEMNVSTLELGDSALYLCASSLDTRSGNTIYFGEGSWLTVV.